This TCR beta chain was identified in a study of T cell repertoires in cytomegalovirus infection. Study overall: An indication of both CMV infection and matching HLA type came from public TCR beta signatures.

The ends lost 0 bases at V and 6 bases at J; junction bases unmatched: 4. The CDR3 runs 15 residues. CDR1 MGHRA and CDR2 YSYEKL come from the germline V gene. MiXCR, applied by TCRdb to the reads, yields one record per CDR3 protein. Of roughly 720,000 distinct CDR3 sequences listed, about a third are singletons. The chain combines TRBV4-1 with TRBJ1-4; 7 positions match TRBD1. The source of this sequence is a human donor in good health (CMV status not recorded). Some clones in this sample may be carry-over from other donors' samples. Specimen: PBMCs. CDR3 nucleotides: TGCGCCAGCAGCCAAGATACAGGGGTTGATGAAAAACTGTTTTTT. As protein: CASSQDTGVDEKLFF.